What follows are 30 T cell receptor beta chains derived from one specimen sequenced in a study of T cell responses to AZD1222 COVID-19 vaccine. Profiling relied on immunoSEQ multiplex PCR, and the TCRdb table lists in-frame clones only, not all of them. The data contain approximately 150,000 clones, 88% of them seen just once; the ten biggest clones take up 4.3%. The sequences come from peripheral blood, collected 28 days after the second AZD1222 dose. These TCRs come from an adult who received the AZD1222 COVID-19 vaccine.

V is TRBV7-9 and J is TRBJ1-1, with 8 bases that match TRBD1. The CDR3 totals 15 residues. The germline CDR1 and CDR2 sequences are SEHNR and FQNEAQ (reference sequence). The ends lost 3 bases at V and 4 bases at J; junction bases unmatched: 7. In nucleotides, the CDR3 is TGTGCCAGCAGCTTGGGGACAGGATCGATCACTGAAGCTTTCTTT. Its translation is CASSLGTGSITEAFF.

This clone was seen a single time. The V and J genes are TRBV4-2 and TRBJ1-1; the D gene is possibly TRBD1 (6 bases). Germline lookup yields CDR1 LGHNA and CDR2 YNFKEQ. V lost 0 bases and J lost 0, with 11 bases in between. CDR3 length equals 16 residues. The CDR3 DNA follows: TGTGCCAGCAGCCAAGAGGCAGGACAGATGAACACTGAAGCTTTCTTT. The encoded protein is CASSQEAGQMNTEAFF.

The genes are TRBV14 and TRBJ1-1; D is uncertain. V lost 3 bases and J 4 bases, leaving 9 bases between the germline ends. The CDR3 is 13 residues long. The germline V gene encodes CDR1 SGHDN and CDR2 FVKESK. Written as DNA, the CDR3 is TGTGCCAGCAGCCAGACTTTGACCACTGAAGCTTTCTTT. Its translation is CASSQTLTTEAFF. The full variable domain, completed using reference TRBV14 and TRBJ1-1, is EAGVTQFPSHSVIEKGQTVTLRCDPISGHDNLYWYRRVMGKEIKFLLHFVKESKQDESGMPNNRFLAERTGGTYSTLKVQPAELEDSGVYFCASSQTLTTEAFFGQGTRLTVV.

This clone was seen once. The CDR3 reads CASSLGERAQPQHF. The DNA for the CDR3 is TGTGCCAGCAGTCTCGGGGAAAGAGCGCAGCCCCAGCATTTT. V usage is TRBV28 and J usage is TRBJ1-5; the D is unclear. The CDR3 runs 14 residues. Germline V CDR1 and CDR2: MDHEN, SYDVKM. V was cut by 5 bases and J by 7 bases, with 15 bases left in between.

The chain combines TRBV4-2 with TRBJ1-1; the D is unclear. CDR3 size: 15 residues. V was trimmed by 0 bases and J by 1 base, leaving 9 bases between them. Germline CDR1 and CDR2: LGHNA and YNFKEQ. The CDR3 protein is CASSQDPQRNTEAFF. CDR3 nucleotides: TGTGCCAGCAGCCAAGATCCACAGCGGAACACTGAAGCTTTCTTT.

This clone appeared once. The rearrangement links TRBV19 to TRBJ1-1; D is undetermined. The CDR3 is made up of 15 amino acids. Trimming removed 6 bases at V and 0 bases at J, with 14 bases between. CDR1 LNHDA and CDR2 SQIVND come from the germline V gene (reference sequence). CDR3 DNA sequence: TGTGCCAGTAGGGCCCTTCAAACCGTGAACACTGAAGCTTTCTTT. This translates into CASRALQTVNTEAFF.

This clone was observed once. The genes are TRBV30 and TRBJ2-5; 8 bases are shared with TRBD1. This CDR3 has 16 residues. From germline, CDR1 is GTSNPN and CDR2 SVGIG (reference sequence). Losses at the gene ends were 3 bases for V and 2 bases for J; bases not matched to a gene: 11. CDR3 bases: TGTGCCTGGAGGCCCAAAGGACAGGGTGGTCAAGAGACCCAGTACTTC. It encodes CAWRPKGQGGQETQYF.

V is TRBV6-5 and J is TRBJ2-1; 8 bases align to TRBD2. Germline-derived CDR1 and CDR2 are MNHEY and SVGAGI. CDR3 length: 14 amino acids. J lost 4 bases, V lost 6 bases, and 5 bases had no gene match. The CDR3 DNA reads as TGTGCCAGCAGGCCGGGGGGGCTATACAATGAGCAGTTCTTC. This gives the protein CASRPGGLYNEQFF.

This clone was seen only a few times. The CDR3 protein is CASSEMAATNTEAFF. The CDR3 DNA reads as TGTGCCAGCAGTGAAATGGCTGCGACCAACACTGAAGCTTTCTTT. The J gene is TRBJ1-1, the V gene TRBV6-1; D is undetermined. CDR1 and CDR2 (germline): MNHNS, SASEGT. With 2 bases removed from V and 2 bases from J, the gap between germline ends came to 12 bases. The CDR3 runs to 15 residues.

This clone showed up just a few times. DNA of the CDR3: TGTGCCAGCAGTCGGGACGGGGAGAACACTGAAGCTTTCTTT. Protein product: CASSRDGENTEAFF. The chain uses TRBV7-9 and TRBJ1-1; TRBD1 is a possible D gene (5 bases). Germline V gene sequence: CDR1 SEHNR, CDR2 FQNEAQ (reference sequence). The CDR3 has 14 residues. The V gene lost 6 bases and the J gene lost 1 base, with 12 bases spanning the gap.

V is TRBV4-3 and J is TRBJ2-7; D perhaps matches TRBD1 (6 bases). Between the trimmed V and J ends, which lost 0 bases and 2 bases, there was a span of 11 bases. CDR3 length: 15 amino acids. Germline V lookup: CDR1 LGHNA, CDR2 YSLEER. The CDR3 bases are TGCGCCAGCAGCCAAGATGGGGGCAGAACCTACGAGCAGTACTTC. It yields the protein CASSQDGGRTYEQYF.

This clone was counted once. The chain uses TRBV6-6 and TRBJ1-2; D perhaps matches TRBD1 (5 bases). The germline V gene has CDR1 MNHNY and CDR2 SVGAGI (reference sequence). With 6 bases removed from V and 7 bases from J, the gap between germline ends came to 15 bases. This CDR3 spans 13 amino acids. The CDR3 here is CASRDPGTPGYTF. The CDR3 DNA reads TGTGCCAGCAGAGATCCAGGGACTCCTGGCTACACCTTC.

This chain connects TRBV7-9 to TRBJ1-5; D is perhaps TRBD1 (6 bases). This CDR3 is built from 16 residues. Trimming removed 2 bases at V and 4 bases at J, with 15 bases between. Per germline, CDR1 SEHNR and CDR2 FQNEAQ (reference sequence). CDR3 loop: CASSLSGGGQNQPQHF. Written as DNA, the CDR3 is TGTGCCAGCAGCTTATCTGGGGGGGGGCAAAATCAGCCCCAGCATTTT.

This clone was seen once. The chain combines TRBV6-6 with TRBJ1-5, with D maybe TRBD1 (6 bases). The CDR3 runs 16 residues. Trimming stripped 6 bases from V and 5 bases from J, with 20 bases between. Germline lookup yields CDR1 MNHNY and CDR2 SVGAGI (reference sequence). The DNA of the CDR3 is TGTGCCAGCAGCCACCGGGACAATCTACCATATCAGCCCCAGCATTTT. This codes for CASSHRDNLPYQPQHF.

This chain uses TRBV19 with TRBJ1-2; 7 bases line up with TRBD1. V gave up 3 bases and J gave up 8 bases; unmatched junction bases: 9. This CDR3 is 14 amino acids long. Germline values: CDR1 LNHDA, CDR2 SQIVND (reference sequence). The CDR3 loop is CASSILGRGDGYTF. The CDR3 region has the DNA TGTGCCAGTAGTATCCTGGGCAGGGGGGACGGCTACACCTTC.

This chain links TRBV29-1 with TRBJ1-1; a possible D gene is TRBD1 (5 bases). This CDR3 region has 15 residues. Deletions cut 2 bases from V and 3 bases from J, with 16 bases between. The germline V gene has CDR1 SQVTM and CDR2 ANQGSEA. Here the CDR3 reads CSVERGRLVDTEAFF. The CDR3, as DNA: TGCAGCGTTGAAAGGGGACGCTTGGTGGACACTGAAGCTTTCTTT.

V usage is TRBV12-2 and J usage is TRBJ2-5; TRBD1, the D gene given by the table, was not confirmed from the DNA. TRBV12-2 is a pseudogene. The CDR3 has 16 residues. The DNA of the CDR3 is TGTGCAAGTCGCTTAGCGAGAGACAGAGAAGAAGAGACCCAGTACTTC. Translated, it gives CASRLARDREEETQYF.

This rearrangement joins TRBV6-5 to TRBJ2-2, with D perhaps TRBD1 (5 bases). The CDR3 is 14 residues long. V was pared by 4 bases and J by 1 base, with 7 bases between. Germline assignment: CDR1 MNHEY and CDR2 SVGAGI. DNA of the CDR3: TGTGCCAGCAGTTTTCAGGGGAACACCGGGGAGCTGTTTTTT. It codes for CASSFQGNTGELFF.

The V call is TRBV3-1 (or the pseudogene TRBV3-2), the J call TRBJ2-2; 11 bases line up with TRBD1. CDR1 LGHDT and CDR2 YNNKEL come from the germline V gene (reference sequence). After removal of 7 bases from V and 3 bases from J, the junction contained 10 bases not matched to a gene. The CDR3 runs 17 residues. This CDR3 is CASTNTGTGGYTGELFF. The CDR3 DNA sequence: TGTGCCAGCACAAACACCGGGACAGGGGGATACACCGGGGAGCTGTTTTTT.

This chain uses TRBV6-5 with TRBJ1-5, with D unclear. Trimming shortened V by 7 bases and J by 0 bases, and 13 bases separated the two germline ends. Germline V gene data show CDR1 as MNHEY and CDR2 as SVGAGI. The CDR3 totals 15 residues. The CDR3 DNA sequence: TGTGCCAGCAACACGGACGGTAATAGCAATCAGCCCCAGCATTTT. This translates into CASNTDGNSNQPQHF.

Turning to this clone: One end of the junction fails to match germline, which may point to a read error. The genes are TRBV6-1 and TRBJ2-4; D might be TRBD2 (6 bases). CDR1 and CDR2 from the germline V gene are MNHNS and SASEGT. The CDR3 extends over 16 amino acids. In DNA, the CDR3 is TGTGCCAGCAGTGAATTAGCGGCCCTTGCCAGAAACATTCAGTACTTC. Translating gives CASSELAALARNIQYF.

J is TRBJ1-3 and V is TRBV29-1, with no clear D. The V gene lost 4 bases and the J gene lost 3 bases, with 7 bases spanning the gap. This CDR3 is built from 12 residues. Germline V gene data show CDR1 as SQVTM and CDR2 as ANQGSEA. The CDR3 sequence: CSVVGNGNTIYF. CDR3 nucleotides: TGCAGCGTTGTCGGGAATGGAAACACCATATATTTT.

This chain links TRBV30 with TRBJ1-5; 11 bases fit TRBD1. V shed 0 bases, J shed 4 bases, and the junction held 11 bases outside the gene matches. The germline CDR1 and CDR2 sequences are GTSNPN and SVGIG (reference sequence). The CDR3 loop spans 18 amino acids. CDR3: CAWSVGGQGVGMNQPQHF. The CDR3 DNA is TGTGCCTGGAGTGTAGGGGGACAGGGGGTTGGTATGAATCAGCCCCAGCATTTT.

DNA of the CDR3: TGTGCCAGCAGCTCCGGAGGGGGGGGGCAGTTCTTC. Its protein product is CASSSGGGGQFF. The V gene is TRBV7-8, the J gene TRBJ2-1, with TRBD2 as a possible D gene (7 bases). This CDR3 is built from 12 residues. V was clipped by 4 bases and J by 12 bases, with 13 bases between them. Germline CDR1 SGHVS, CDR2 FQNEAQ.

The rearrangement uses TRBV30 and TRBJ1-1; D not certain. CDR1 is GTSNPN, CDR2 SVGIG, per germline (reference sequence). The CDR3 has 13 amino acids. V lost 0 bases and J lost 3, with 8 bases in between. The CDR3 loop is CAWSVRWDTEAFF. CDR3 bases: TGTGCCTGGAGTGTACGATGGGACACTGAAGCTTTCTTT. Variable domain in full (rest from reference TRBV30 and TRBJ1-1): SQTIHQWPATLVQPVGSPLSLECTVEGTSNPNLYWYRQAAGRGLQLLFYSVGIGQISSEVPQNLSASRPQDRQFILSSKKLLLSDSGFYLCAWSVRWDTEAFFGQGTRLTVV.

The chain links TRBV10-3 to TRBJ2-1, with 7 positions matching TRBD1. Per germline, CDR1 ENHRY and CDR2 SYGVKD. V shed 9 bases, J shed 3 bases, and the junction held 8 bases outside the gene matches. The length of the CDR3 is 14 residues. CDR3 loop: CAIRQGGNYNEQFF. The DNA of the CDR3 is TGTGCCATTCGACAGGGCGGAAACTACAATGAGCAGTTCTTC.

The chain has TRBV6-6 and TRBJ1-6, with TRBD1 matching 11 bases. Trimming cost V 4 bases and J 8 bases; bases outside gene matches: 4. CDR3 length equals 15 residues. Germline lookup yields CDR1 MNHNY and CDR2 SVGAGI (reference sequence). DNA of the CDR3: TGTGCCAGCAGTTTCCGGGACAGGGGGGATTCACCCCTCCACTTT. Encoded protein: CASSFRDRGDSPLHF.

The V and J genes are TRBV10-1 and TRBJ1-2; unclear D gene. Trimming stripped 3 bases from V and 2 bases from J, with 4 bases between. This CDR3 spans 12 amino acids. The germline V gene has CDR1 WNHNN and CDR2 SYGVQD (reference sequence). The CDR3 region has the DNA TGCGCCAGCAGTGACACAAACTATGGCTACACCTTC. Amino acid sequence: CASSDTNYGYTF.

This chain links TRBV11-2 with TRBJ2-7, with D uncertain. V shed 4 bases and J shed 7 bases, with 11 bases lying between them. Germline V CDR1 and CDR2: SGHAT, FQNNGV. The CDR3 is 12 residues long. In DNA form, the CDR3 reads TGTGCCAGCAGCTCCCACCTCGGTGAGCAGTACTTC. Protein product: CASSSHLGEQYF.

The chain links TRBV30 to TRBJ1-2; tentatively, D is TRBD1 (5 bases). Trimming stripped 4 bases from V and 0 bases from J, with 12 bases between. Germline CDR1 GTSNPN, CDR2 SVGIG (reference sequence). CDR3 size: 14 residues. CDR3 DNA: TGTGCCTGGACACCTGGGACGGCTAACTATGGCTACACCTTC. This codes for CAWTPGTANYGYTF.